These T cell receptor beta chains were read from a single sample in a study of shared clonotypes between healthy human individuals. Profiling relied on immunoSEQ multiplex PCR, and the TCRdb table lists in-frame clones only, not all of them. Of about a million clones in the sample, about 77% were seen once. The sequenced sample was memory CD4+ T cells sorted from blood. The origin of the receptors is a man aged 18 to 35 in good health. CDR3s include the opening cysteine and the closing phenylalanine or tryptophan. A D gene is named only where the DNA matches it firmly. A clone size is listed for some rows: how often the clone was seen (once, few, many), or a class if it is expanded.

clone size	CDR3 length	V gene	J gene	D gene	CDR3 DNA	CDR3 protein
-	15	TRBV15	TRBJ2-1	-	TGTGCCACCAGCAGAGGGCAGGGCTCCTACAATGAGCAGTTCTTC	CATSRGQGSYNEQFF
few	14	TRBV7-9	TRBJ1-1	TRBD1	TGTGCCAGCAGCCTGGGACAGGGAGACACTGAAGCTTTCTTT	CASSLGQGDTEAFF
-	14	TRBV5-1	TRBJ1-1	-	TGCGCCAGCACGGAAGAGGTCATGAACACTGAAGCTTTCTTT	CASTEEVMNTEAFF
-	15	TRBV5-4	TRBJ2-3	-	TGTGCCAGCAGCTTGGAGGCCAGGGGCACAGATACGCAGTATTTT	CASSLEARGTDTQYF
-	15	TRBV6-1	TRBJ1-2	-	TGTGCCAGCAGTGAATTTCCAGGAGTAAACTATGGCTACACCTTC	CASSEFPGVNYGYTF
-	12	TRBV30	TRBJ2-5	TRBD1	TGTGCCTGGGGGGACAGGAAGGAGACCCAGTACTTC	CAWGDRKETQYF
-	16	TRBV7-6	TRBJ2-3	TRBD2	TGTGCCAGCAGCTTGGATAGCGGGGGCAACACAGATACGCAGTATTTT	CASSLDSGGNTDTQYF
once	13	TRBV29-1	TRBJ1-2	-	TGCAGCGTTGCGGCAGAAGGTAAACATGGCTACACCTTC	CSVAAEGKHGYTF
-	13	TRBV10-2	TRBJ2-7	-	TGCGCCAGCAGTGACACAGGGTACTACGAGCAGTACTTC	CASSDTGYYEQYF
-	13	TRBV7-6	TRBJ2-1	-	TGTGCCAGCAGCTTAGGGCCAGCGGTTGAGCAGTTCTTC	CASSLGPAVEQFF
-	13	TRBV28	TRBJ1-2	TRBD1	TGTGCCAGCACCTCGGGACAGGGCTATGGCTACACCTTC	CASTSGQGYGYTF
-	16	TRBV19	TRBJ1-5	TRBD1	TGTGCCAGTAGTCCATCCCGGGACAGGGGGAGCCAGCCCCAGCATTTT	CASSPSRDRGSQPQHF
once	17	TRBV15	TRBJ1-6	TRBD1	TGTGCCACCAGCAGAGGGCCGGCGGACAGGGCTAATTCACCCCTCCACTTT	CATSRGPADRANSPLHF
-	15	TRBV10-2	TRBJ1-5	-	TGCGCCAGCAGTGATCGGGGGATTAGCAATCAGCCCCAGCATTTT	CASSDRGISNQPQHF
-	16	TRBV4-3	TRBJ2-2	TRBD2	TGCGCCAGCAGCCAAGATTTAGCGGGAGGTACCGGGGAGCTGTTTTTT	CASSQDLAGGTGELFF
few	16	TRBV7-8	TRBJ1-1	TRBD1	TGTGCCAGCAGCTTAGTTCAGGGGGAGGTGCTCACTGAAGCTTTCTTT	CASSLVQGEVLTEAFF
-	13	TRBV4-2	TRBJ1-1	-	TGTGCCAGCAGCCAGGACAGTAACACTGAAGCTTTCTTT	CASSQDSNTEAFF
-	14	TRBV2	TRBJ2-4	-	TGTGCCAGCATGAAAGATAGCGGTTATGGCATTCAGTACTTC	CASMKDSGYGIQYF
few	13	TRBV6-6	TRBJ2-7	-	TGTGCCAGCAGTTACTCTCAATCCTACGAGCAGTACTTC	CASSYSQSYEQYF
-	13	TRBV7-3	TRBJ2-7	-	TGTGCCAGCAGCTGGGCGCCCGCCTACGAGCAGTACTTC	CASSWAPAYEQYF
-	13	TRBV7-9	TRBJ2-2	-	TGTGCCAGCAGCTTCCAGGGAGCCGGGGAGCTGTTTTTT	CASSFQGAGELFF
-	19	TRBV14	TRBJ2-3	TRBD2	TGTGCCAGCAGCCCCGGTAGTCTAGCGGAATACCTTAGCACAGATACGCAGTATTTT	CASSPGSLAEYLSTDTQYF
-	17	TRBV5-7	TRBJ2-1	TRBD2	TGTGCCAGCAGCTTGGCCTGGGGGGGTGGCTCCTACAATGAGCAGTTCTTC	CASSLAWGGGSYNEQFF
few	17	TRBV14	TRBJ1-4	-	TGTGCCAGCAGCCAAGGCTGGCAGGGGTCAACTAATGAAAAACTGTTTTTT	CASSQGWQGSTNEKLFF
-	14	TRBV7-9	TRBJ1-1	TRBD1	TGTGCCAGCAGCCATTACGACAGGGAATCCGAAGCTTTCTTT	CASSHYDRESEAFF
-	15	TRBV4-1	TRBJ2-7	TRBD1	TGCGCCAGCAGCCCGGGGCAGGGGGCGAAGTACGAGCAGTACTTC	CASSPGQGAKYEQYF
few	14	TRBV7-9	TRBJ2-3	-	TGTGCCAGCAGCTTAGCGGGCCCCACAGATACGCAGTATTTT	CASSLAGPTDTQYF
once	15	TRBV5-8	TRBJ1-1	-	TGTGCCAGCAGCTTGGTAGTCAGGGTGGGAACTGAAGCTTTCTTT	CASSLVVRVGTEAFF
-	14	TRBV19	TRBJ1-6	-	TGTGCCAGTAGTTCCTCCCAGACAGATTCACCCCTCCACTTT	CASSSSQTDSPLHF
-	14	TRBV18	TRBJ1-1	-	TGTGCCAGCTCACCCTATAGGGGCGCGGCTGAAGCTTTCTTT	CASSPYRGAAEAFF
-	15	TRBV28	TRBJ1-5	-	TGTGCCAGCAGTTTGCCCCTGAGTAGCAATCAGCCCCAGCATTTT	CASSLPLSSNQPQHF
-	13	TRBV6-6	TRBJ2-3	-	TGTGCCAGCAGTTACTCTCAGGGGGATACGCAGTATTTT	CASSYSQGDTQYF
-	16	TRBV15	TRBJ2-7	-	TGTGCCACCAGCAGAGATGAAGGGACGCCCTCCTACGAGCAGTACTTC	CATSRDEGTPSYEQYF
-	14	TRBV6-5	TRBJ2-1	TRBD2	TGTGCCAGCAGCGTAGCGGGGGGCGACGATGAGCAGTTCTTC	CASSVAGGDDEQFF
-	15	TRBV5-1	TRBJ2-3	TRBD2	TGCGCCAGCAGCTTTAGGAGCGGGAGTACAGATACGCAGTATTTT	CASSFRSGSTDTQYF
-	17	TRBV5-4	TRBJ2-2	-	TGTGCCAGCAGCTTGGCTACGGGTTATTCGAACACCGGGGAGCTGTTTTTT	CASSLATGYSNTGELFF
-	15	TRBV2	TRBJ1-1	-	TGTGCCAGCTCCCGGGAAAACAGGGAGGGCACTGAAGCTTTCTTT	CASSRENREGTEAFF
few	14	TRBV5-1	TRBJ2-7	TRBD1	TGCGCCAGCAGCTCGGACAGGGGCGGGTACGAGCAGTACTTC	CASSSDRGGYEQYF
many	15	TRBV7-9	TRBJ2-7	-	TGTGCCAGCAGCCAGACCGGTAGCGCAAACGGAGAGCAGTACTTC	CASSQTGSANGEQYF
-	15	TRBV14	TRBJ2-3	TRBD1	TGTGCCAGCAACCAAGATACAGGGGCCACAGATACGCAGTATTTT	CASNQDTGATDTQYF
-	15	TRBV7-2	TRBJ1-3	-	TGTGCCAGCAGCTTAGTAACCGTCTCTGGAAACACCATATATTTT	CASSLVTVSGNTIYF
-	16	TRBV4-1	TRBJ1-1	-	TGCGCCAGCAGCCAAGATAGTAGGACCGACGGCACTGAAGCTTTCTTT	CASSQDSRTDGTEAFF
-	12	TRBV10-3	TRBJ2-2	-	TGTGCCATCAGTACGGCGGCCGGGGAGCTGTTTTTT	CAISTAAGELFF